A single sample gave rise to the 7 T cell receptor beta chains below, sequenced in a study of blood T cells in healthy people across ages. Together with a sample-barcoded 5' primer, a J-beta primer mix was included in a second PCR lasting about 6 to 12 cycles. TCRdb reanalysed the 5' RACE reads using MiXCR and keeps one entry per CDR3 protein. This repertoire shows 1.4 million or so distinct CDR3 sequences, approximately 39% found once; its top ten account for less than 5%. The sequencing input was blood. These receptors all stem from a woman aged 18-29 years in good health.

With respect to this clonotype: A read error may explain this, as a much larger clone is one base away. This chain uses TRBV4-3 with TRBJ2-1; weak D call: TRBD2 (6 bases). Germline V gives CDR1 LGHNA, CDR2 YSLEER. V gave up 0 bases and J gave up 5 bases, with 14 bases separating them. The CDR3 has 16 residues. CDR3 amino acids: CASSQDRGLSHNEQFF. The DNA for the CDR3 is TGCGCCAGCAGCCAAGATAGGGGACTTTCCCACAATGAGCAGTTCTTC.

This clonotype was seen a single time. The CDR3 DNA is TGTGCCAGCAACCCGGGGGGGGGACAACTGGCTTTCTTT. Translating gives CASNPGGGQLAFF. This chain connects TRBV6-6 to TRBJ1-1; TRBD1 might be the D (6 bases). The CDR3 length is 13 residues. V lost 7 bases to trimming and J lost 11 bases, with 20 bases between them. The germline CDR1 and CDR2 sequences are MNHNY and SVGAGI (reference sequence).

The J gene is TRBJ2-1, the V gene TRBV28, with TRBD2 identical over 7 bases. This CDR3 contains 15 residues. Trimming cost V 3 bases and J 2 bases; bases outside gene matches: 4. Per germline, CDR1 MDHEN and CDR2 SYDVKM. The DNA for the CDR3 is TGTGCCAGCAGTTTCGGGACTACTCCCTACAATGAGCAGTTCTTC. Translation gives CASSFGTTPYNEQFF.

The CDR3 here is CASSRRDSKALCEKLFF. For the CDR3, the DNA is TGTGCCAGCAGCAGGAGGGACAGCAAGGCGCTTTGTGAAAAACTGTTTTTT. The chain joins TRBV21-1 to TRBJ1-4; the table calls TRBD1, which could not be checked here. TRBV21-1 is labeled a pseudogene. This CDR3 comprises 17 residues.

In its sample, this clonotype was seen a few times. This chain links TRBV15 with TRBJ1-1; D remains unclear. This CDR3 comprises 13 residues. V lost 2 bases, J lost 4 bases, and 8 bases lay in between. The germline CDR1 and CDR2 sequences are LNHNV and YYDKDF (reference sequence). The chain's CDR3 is CATSRTAATEAFF. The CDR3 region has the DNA TGTGCCACCAGCAGAACCGCAGCCACTGAAGCTTTCTTT.

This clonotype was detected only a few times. The CDR3 is CASSQDPLAGMNTEAFF. The CDR3 coding sequence is TGTGCCAGCAGCCAAGATCCCCTAGCGGGCATGAACACTGAAGCTTTCTTT. V and J are TRBV4-2 and TRBJ1-1; D is uncertain. CDR1 LGHNA and CDR2 YNFKEQ come from the germline V gene. CDR3 size: 17 residues. The V end lost 0 bases, the J end lost 0 bases, and 14 bases lay between the germline ends.

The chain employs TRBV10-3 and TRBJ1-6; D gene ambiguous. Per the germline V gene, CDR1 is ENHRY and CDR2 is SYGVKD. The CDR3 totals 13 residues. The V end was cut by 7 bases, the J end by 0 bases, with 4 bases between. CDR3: CAIMDSYNSPLHF. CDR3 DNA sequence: TGTGCCATCATGGACTCCTATAATTCACCCCTCCACTTT.